These 22 T cell receptor beta chains were all obtained from the same sample, sequenced in a study of cytotoxic CD8 clonotypes in ibrutinib-treated CLL. The assay was immunoSEQ multiplex PCR, and TCRdb's table has in-frame clones only and misses some. The table records tens of thousands of clones, 57% of them present only once. Sequencing used PBMCs, obtained after 12 months of ibrutinib treatment. The receptors were gathered from a human donor with chronic lymphocytic leukemia.

Ten or more counts support this clone. The chain links TRBV7-6 to TRBJ2-2; D ambiguous. The ends were cut back, 5 bases at V and 4 bases at J, with 11 bases in the middle. CDR3 length: 14 amino acids. Germline lookup yields CDR1 SGHVS and CDR2 FNYEAQ. CDR3 bases: TGTGCCAGCAGCCCCGGTTGGTTCACCGGGGAGCTGTTTTTT. Its protein is CASSPGWFTGELFF.

This clone was detected only once. The chain employs TRBV28 and TRBJ1-4; 12 bases align to TRBD1. CDR1 MDHEN and CDR2 SYDVKM come from the germline V gene. V shed 4 bases and J 10 bases; nucleotides not matched to a gene: 7. The CDR3 is 15 residues long. CDR3 residues: CASSWGTGGMGKLFF. As DNA, the CDR3 is TGTGCCAGCAGTTGGGGGACAGGGGGCATGGGAAAACTGTTTTTT.

The chain carries TRBV6-4 and TRBJ2-3, with 7 bases matching TRBD1. Germline values: CDR1 MRHNA, CDR2 SNTAGT. The CDR3 is 14 amino acids. Trimming at V came to 6 bases and at J to 3 bases, leaving 6 bases not matched to a gene. The CDR3 DNA reads as TGTGCCAGCAGATTGGACAGGAAAACAGATACGCAGTATTTT. Amino acid sequence: CASRLDRKTDTQYF.

The chain carries TRBV5-4 and TRBJ1-2; D is possibly TRBD1 (5 bases). This CDR3 is 13 amino acids long. The germline V gene encodes CDR1 SGHNT and CDR2 YYREEE (reference sequence). Deletions cut 0 bases from V and 3 bases from J, with 6 bases between. In DNA form, the CDR3 reads TGTGCCAGCAGCTTGGTGGGGCACTATGGCTACACCTTC. It yields the protein CASSLVGHYGYTF.

This clone appeared a single time. The chain combines TRBV6-9 with TRBJ1-1; TRBD1 aligns across 8 bases. Germline CDR1 MNHGY, CDR2 SVAAGI. The CDR3 is 14 residues long. After removal of 3 bases from V and 3 bases from J, the junction contained 3 bases not matched to a gene. The CDR3 loop is CASSYRGRDTEAFF. CDR3 bases: TGTGCCAGCAGTTACAGGGGGCGCGACACTGAAGCTTTCTTT.

The V call is TRBV19, the J call TRBJ2-2; maybe TRBD2 (6 bases). Germline CDR1 LNHDA, CDR2 SQIVND (reference sequence). The CDR3 extends over 14 amino acids. Between the trimmed V and J ends, which lost 4 bases and 2 bases, there was a span of 8 bases. The CDR3 sequence is CASSRDLNTGELFF. The CDR3 DNA reads as TGTGCCAGTAGTAGGGACTTAAACACCGGGGAGCTGTTTTTT.

V and J are TRBV6-1 and TRBJ2-3, with D unresolved. CDR1 and CDR2 (germline): MNHNS, SASEGT. Trimming removed 4 bases at V and 4 bases at J, with 3 bases between. The CDR3 spans 11 residues. The CDR3 DNA reads TGTGCCAGCAGTGCCTCAGATACGCAGTATTTT. It specifies CASSASDTQYF.

This chain joins TRBV28 and TRBJ1-3, with D perhaps matching TRBD1 (5 bases). CDR1 and CDR2 (germline): MDHEN, SYDVKM. This CDR3 spans 17 amino acids. V was shortened by 3 bases and J by 0 bases, with 15 bases between the two germline ends. The CDR3 spells CASSFWGRENSGNTIYF. The CDR3 DNA reads as TGTGCCAGCAGTTTCTGGGGGAGGGAGAACTCTGGAAACACCATATATTTT.

The rearrangement uses TRBV28 and TRBJ2-7; TRBD2 might be the D (7 bases). Germline V gene sequence: CDR1 MDHEN, CDR2 SYDVKM. V shed 3 bases and J shed 4 bases, with 19 bases lying between them. The CDR3 covers 16 residues. In nucleotides, the CDR3 is TGTGCCAGCAGTTTGGCCCATGGGGGCGGGGGTTACGAGCAGTACGTC. This encodes CASSLAHGGGGYEQYV.

The chain uses TRBV5-4 and TRBJ1-2; 7 bases map to TRBD1. Per the germline V gene, CDR1 is SGHNT and CDR2 is YYREEE (reference sequence). V lost 2 bases to trimming and J lost 0 bases; unmatched junction nucleotides: 7. The CDR3 has 16 residues. CDR3 DNA: TGTGCCAGCAGCTTAACAGGGGTCCTAGCTAACTATGGCTACACCTTC. Amino acid sequence: CASSLTGVLANYGYTF.

This clone was seen a few times. The genes are TRBV18 and TRBJ1-5; D gene unclear. Trimming cost V 4 bases and J 0 bases, with 16 bases left between them. Germline loops: CDR1 KGHSH, CDR2 LQKENI. There are 17 residues in the CDR3. CDR3: CASSLKKASYSNQPQHF. CDR3 nucleotide sequence: TGTGCCAGCTCACTAAAAAAAGCCTCTTATAGCAATCAGCCCCAGCATTTT.

This chain joins TRBV11-2 and TRBJ2-7; unclear D gene. Trimming stripped 1 base from V and 1 base from J, with 11 bases between. CDR1 and CDR2 from the germline V gene are SGHAT and FQNNGV. CDR3 length: 15 amino acids. The CDR3 DNA follows: TGTGCCAGCAGCTTAGCTGGCTTCCCTTCCTACGAGCAGTACTTC. Translated, it gives CASSLAGFPSYEQYF.

V gene TRBV18 combines with J gene TRBJ2-1; perhaps D is TRBD1 or TRBD2 (6 bases each). This CDR3 region has 15 residues. Trimming removed 2 bases at V and 7 bases at J, with 15 bases between. Germline V gene data show CDR1 as KGHSH and CDR2 as LQKENI. The CDR3 DNA follows: TGTGCCAGCTCACCAATGGGGGGCTCGAGGAATGAGCAGTTCTTC. Translating it yields CASSPMGGSRNEQFF.

The V call is TRBV5-1, the J call TRBJ2-1, with D possibly matching TRBD1 (5 bases). The germline V gene has CDR1 SGHRS and CDR2 YFSETQ. This CDR3 comprises 19 residues. V was clipped by 3 bases and J by 5 bases, with 27 bases between them. CDR3 region: CASSSGWFSATVANNEQFF. For the CDR3, the DNA is TGCGCCAGCAGCTCGGGTTGGTTTTCGGCGACAGTAGCCAACAATGAGCAGTTCTTC. Together with reference TRBV5-1 and TRBJ2-1, the CDR3 gives the full variable domain: KAGVTQTPRYLIKTRGQQVTLSCSPISGHRSVSWYQQTPGQGLQFLFEYFSETQRNKGNFPGRFSGRQFSNSRSEMNVSTLELGDSALYLCASSSGWFSATVANNEQFFGPGTRLTVL.

The V gene is TRBV15, the J gene TRBJ2-2; TRBD2 matches at 12 bases. The length of the CDR3 is 16 residues. CDR1 and CDR2 from the germline V gene are LNHNV and YYDKDF (reference sequence). The V segment lost 1 base and the J segment 7 bases; nucleotides outside the gene matches: 4. This chain's CDR3 is CATSRAASGRVGELFF. The CDR3 region has the DNA TGTGCCACCAGCAGAGCCGCTAGCGGGAGGGTCGGGGAGCTGTTTTTT.

The V and J genes are TRBV11-3 and TRBJ2-6, with D unresolved. With 1 base removed from V and 0 bases from J, the gap between germline ends came to 7 bases. CDR1 is SGHNT, CDR2 YENEEA, per germline. CDR3 length: 16 amino acids. CDR3 region: CASSLGGTSGANVLTF. The CDR3 nucleotides read TGTGCCAGCAGCTTAGGTGGCACCTCTGGGGCCAACGTCCTGACTTTC.

V gene TRBV6-5 combines with J gene TRBJ2-5; D remains unclear. CDR3 length equals 11 residues. Germline-derived CDR1 and CDR2 are MNHEY and SVGAGI. V lost 5 bases and J lost 5, with 6 bases in between. CDR3 amino acids: CASSEVETQYF. The CDR3 DNA reads as TGTGCCAGCAGTGAAGTGGAGACCCAGTACTTC.

The table lists this clone with many counts. The rearrangement joins TRBV29-1 to TRBJ2-7, with 7 positions matching TRBD1. Germline CDR1 SQVTM, CDR2 ANQGSEA. V shed 7 bases, J shed 4 bases, and the junction held 7 bases outside the gene matches. CDR3 size: 12 residues. The CDR3: CSAHTGDYEQYF. DNA for the CDR3: TGCAGCGCCCACACAGGGGATTACGAGCAGTACTTC.

Within the sample, this clone is medium-sized. V usage is TRBV29-1 and J usage is TRBJ2-7, with no clear D. The ends were cut back, 1 base at V and 1 base at J, with 5 bases in the middle. The CDR3 totals 12 residues. Germline V gene lookup returns CDR1 SQVTM and CDR2 ANQGSEA. Here the CDR3 reads CSVEATSYEQYF. The CDR3 DNA reads as TGCAGCGTTGAAGCCACATCCTACGAGCAGTACTTC.

The rearrangement uses TRBV5-1 and TRBJ2-3, with 11 bases fitting TRBD2. J lost 5 bases, V lost 5 bases, and 4 bases had no gene match. The CDR3 is 14 residues long. The germline CDR1 and CDR2 sequences are SGHRS and YFSETQ. The CDR3 is CASSSGGDVDTQYF. In DNA, the CDR3 is TGCGCCAGCAGTAGCGGGGGGGATGTAGATACGCAGTATTTT. The complete variable domain, with remaining parts taken from reference TRBV5-1 and TRBJ2-3, reads KAGVTQTPRYLIKTRGQQVTLSCSPISGHRSVSWYQQTPGQGLQFLFEYFSETQRNKGNFPGRFSGRQFSNSRSEMNVSTLELGDSALYLCASSSGGDVDTQYFGPGTRLTVL.

By sample fraction, this clone is medium-sized. The V gene is TRBV6-4, the J gene TRBJ2-2; D is unresolved. CDR1 and CDR2 (germline): MRHNA, SNTAGT. The CDR3 is 14 residues long. Trimming removed 4 bases from V and 2 bases from J, with 8 bases in between. The CDR3 loop is CASSVNFNTGELFF. The CDR3 DNA reads as TGTGCCAGCAGTGTTAACTTTAACACCGGGGAGCTGTTTTTT.

The rearrangement uses TRBV18 and TRBJ1-6, with 9 nucleotides matching TRBD1. The V segment lost 2 bases and the J segment 10 bases; nucleotides outside the gene matches: 6. CDR3 length equals 15 residues. Germline loops: CDR1 KGHSH, CDR2 LQKENI. The CDR3 spells CASSPGGQGSSPLHF. In DNA form, the CDR3 reads TGTGCCAGCTCACCAGGGGGACAGGGCTCATCACCCCTCCACTTT.